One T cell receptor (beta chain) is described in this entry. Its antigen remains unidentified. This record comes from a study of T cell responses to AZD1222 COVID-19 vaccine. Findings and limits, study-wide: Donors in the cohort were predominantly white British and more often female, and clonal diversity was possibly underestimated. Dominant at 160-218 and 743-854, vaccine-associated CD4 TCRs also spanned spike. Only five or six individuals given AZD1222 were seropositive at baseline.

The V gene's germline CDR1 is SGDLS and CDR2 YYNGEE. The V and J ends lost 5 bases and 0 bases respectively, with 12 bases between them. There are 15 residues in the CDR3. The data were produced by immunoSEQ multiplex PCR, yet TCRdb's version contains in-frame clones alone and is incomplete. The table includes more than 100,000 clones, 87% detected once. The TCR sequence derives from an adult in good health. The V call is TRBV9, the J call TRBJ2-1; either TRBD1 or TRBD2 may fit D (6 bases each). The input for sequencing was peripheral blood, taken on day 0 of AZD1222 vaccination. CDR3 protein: CASSVGGPSYNEQFF. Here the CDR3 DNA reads TGTGCCAGCAGTGTGGGGGGCCCCTCCTACAATGAGCAGTTCTTC.